The 13 T cell receptor beta chains listed next were all sequenced from one sample in a study of Ad26.COV2.S vaccination and SARS-CoV-2 variants. Noted treatment: roughly 19 received Ad26.COV2.S at low or high dose, single or two shots; 5 received placebo; per-sample allocation not given. Day 63 after the first injection of vaccine or placebo was the sampling time. Data came from immunoSEQ multiplex PCR; TCRdb stores just in-frame clones and leaves some out. The table records around 420,000 clones, around 89% of them present only once. Here the sequenced sample was peripheral blood, taken in a trial of Ad26.COV2.S vaccine versus placebo. Receptor source: a person aged 18-60 years who received the Ad26.COV2.S COVID-19 vaccine or a placebo.

The rearrangement joins TRBV7-9 to TRBJ1-1; 9 bases match TRBD1. The V segment lost 6 bases and the J segment 5 bases; nucleotides outside the gene matches: 10. The CDR3 loop spans 15 amino acids. Germline V gene lookup returns CDR1 SEHNR and CDR2 FQNEAQ (reference sequence). The CDR3 region has the DNA TGTGCCAGCAGAAGGGACAGGGTGGGGGTAACTGAAGCTTTCTTT. Its protein is CASRRDRVGVTEAFF. The full variable domain, in which reference TRBV7-9 and TRBJ1-1 provide the parts outside the CDR3, is DTGVSQNPRHKITKRGQNVTFRCDPISEHNRLYWYRQTLGQGPEFLTYFQNEAQLEKSRLLSDRFSAERPKGSFSTLEIQRTEQGDSAMYLCASRRDRVGVTEAFFGQGTRLTVV.

The chain uses TRBV28 and TRBJ1-5; no reliable D call. Germline V CDR1 and CDR2: MDHEN, SYDVKM. Trimming removed 6 bases at V and 6 bases at J, with 15 bases between. The CDR3 runs 14 residues. This CDR3 is CASSPGGVRQPQHF. The CDR3 nucleotides are TGTGCCAGCAGCCCGGGTGGGGTCCGTCAGCCCCAGCATTTT.

The genes are TRBV29-1 and TRBJ2-3, with TRBD1 as a possible D gene (6 bases). The CDR3 length is 11 residues. V lost 8 bases and J 10 bases, leaving 16 bases between the germline ends. CDR1 and CDR2 from the germline V gene are SQVTM and ANQGSEA. The CDR3 sequence: CSPHLGAAQYF. DNA for the CDR3: TGCAGCCCTCATCTGGGGGCTGCGCAGTATTTT.

This clone was observed a few times. The V gene is TRBV9, the J gene TRBJ1-3; 11 nucleotides agree with TRBD1. V lost 0 bases to trimming and J lost 3 bases; unmatched junction nucleotides: 2. The germline V gene has CDR1 SGDLS and CDR2 YYNGEE. There are 16 residues in the CDR3. The CDR3 nucleotides are TGTGCCAGCAGCGTAGAAGGGACAGGGGGTGGAAACACCATATATTTT. Its protein is CASSVEGTGGGNTIYF.

The rearrangement links TRBV4-1 to TRBJ1-1; 8 bases are shared with TRBD1. The germline V gene encodes CDR1 MGHRA and CDR2 YSYEKL. The CDR3 has 17 residues. Trimming took 1 base from V and 0 from J; bases not matched to a gene: 7. The DNA of the CDR3 is TGCGCCAGCAGCCAAGCTGGTACAGGGGGTCTGAACACTGAAGCTTTCTTT. Encoded protein: CASSQAGTGGLNTEAFF.

The rearrangement links TRBV11-2 to TRBJ1-2; TRBD1 matches at 7 bases. The germline gives CDR1 SGHAT, CDR2 FQNNGV. V shed 5 bases, J shed 4 bases, and the junction held 4 bases outside the gene matches. The CDR3 consists of 13 residues. DNA for the CDR3: TGTGCCAGCAGCCCAGGGGGTCCCTATGGCTACACCTTC. Protein sequence: CASSPGGPYGYTF.

Note on this clone: In the same sample, other DNA sequences code for this CDR3. The chain combines TRBV19 with TRBJ2-2, with 9 bases lining up with TRBD1. This CDR3 is built from 15 residues. V lost 5 bases, J lost 5 bases, and 6 bases stayed unmatched. Germline CDR1 LNHDA, CDR2 SQIVND (reference sequence). The CDR3 DNA sequence: TGTGCCAGTAGTCTACAGGGGGCGGGGACCGGGGAGCTGTTTTTT. Its translation is CASSLQGAGTGELFF.

The rearrangement uses TRBV5-1 and TRBJ1-2; TRBD1 aligns across 9 bases. The V gene's germline CDR1 is SGHRS and CDR2 YFSETQ. V shed 4 bases and J 8 bases; nucleotides not matched to a gene: 9. This CDR3 comprises 14 residues. The chain's CDR3 is CASSTTGQGWGYTF. CDR3 bases: TGCGCCAGCAGCACCACGGGACAGGGATGGGGCTACACCTTC.

The rearrangement links TRBV4-2 to TRBJ2-3; D gene unclear. The CDR3 is 15 residues long. Germline CDR1 reads LGHNA; CDR2 reads YNFKEQ. Trimming left V 1 base short and J 2 bases short, with 10 bases between. DNA for the CDR3: TGTGCCAGCAGCCAAGGACCTCAGTCCACAGATACGCAGTATTTT. Translation: CASSQGPQSTDTQYF.

This chain links TRBV27 with TRBJ2-7; 7 positions agree with TRBD1. CDR3 length: 14 residues. V was pared by 5 bases and J by 2 bases, with 6 bases of the junction left unmatched. The germline V gene encodes CDR1 MNHEY and CDR2 SMNVEV (reference sequence). CDR3 in amino acids: CASSRDRVTYEQYF. The CDR3 bases are TGTGCCAGCAGTAGAGACAGGGTTACCTACGAGCAGTACTTC.

V is TRBV7-2 and J is TRBJ1-3, with 7 bases fitting TRBD1. This CDR3 comprises 19 residues. The J segment lost 4 bases and the V segment lost 0 bases, leaving 15 bases of the junction unmatched. The germline CDR1 and CDR2 sequences are SGHTA and FQGNSA. CDR3 bases: TGTGCCAGCAGCTTAGCGTTATGGGACAGAACCCCCGGCGGAAACACCATATATTTT. This encodes CASSLALWDRTPGGNTIYF.

The chain employs TRBV28 and TRBJ2-7, with D perhaps being TRBD1 or TRBD2 (5 bases each). Trimming cost V 7 bases and J 5 bases, with 21 bases left between them. CDR1 and CDR2 (germline): MDHEN, SYDVKM. The CDR3 totals 15 residues. The CDR3 DNA follows: TGTGCCAGCACCAAAGCCGGGGATCTGGGGCACGAGCAGTACTTC. Its translation is CASTKAGDLGHEQYF.

The gene calls are TRBV15 and TRBJ1-4; D is undetermined. This CDR3 comprises 15 residues. CDR1 is LNHNV and CDR2 is YYDKDF in the germline V gene (reference sequence). V lost 2 bases and J lost 10, with 17 bases in between. CDR3 nucleotides: TGTGCCACCAGCAGAACTCGAGTTGGTGGCGGAAAACTGTTTTTT. Residues: CATSRTRVGGGKLFF.